This TCR beta chain originates from a study of siplizumab effects on memory and regulatory T cells. About this clone: Its specificity is unknown.

TCRdb's copy holds only in-frame clones and misses some; the assay was immunoSEQ multiplex PCR. The table includes fewer than 120,000 clones, just under 95% detected once. Findings and limits, study-wide: Unstimulated naive T cells seemed to show more diversity than memory cells did, and they also seemed to be among the major contributors to the alloresponse. There were only a minor fraction of alloreactive clones that mapped to unstimulated subsets. Naive versus memory phenotype went unassigned for roughly 75-96% of proliferating CD4+ or CD8+ clones. Siplizumab produced a significant reduction in alloreactive sequences that were traceable to unstimulated CD4+ memory cells.

The TCR originated in a human donor in good health. Sequenced sample: CD4+ T cells sorted from blood.

CDR3 bases: TGTGCCAGCAGCGTATCCGGTGACACAGATACGCAGTATTTT. Translating gives CASSVSGDTDTQYF. This chain connects TRBV9 to TRBJ2-3; D not certain. Germline V gene lookup returns CDR1 SGDLS and CDR2 YYNGEE. V was trimmed by 1 base and J by 2 bases, leaving 8 bases between them. The CDR3 loop spans 14 amino acids. Variable domain in full (rest from reference TRBV9 and TRBJ2-3): DSGVTQTPKHLITATGQRVTLRCSPRSGDLSVYWYQQSLDQGLQFLIQYYNGEERAKGNILERFSAQQFPDLHSELNLSSLELGDSALYFCASSVSGDTDTQYFGPGTRLTVL.